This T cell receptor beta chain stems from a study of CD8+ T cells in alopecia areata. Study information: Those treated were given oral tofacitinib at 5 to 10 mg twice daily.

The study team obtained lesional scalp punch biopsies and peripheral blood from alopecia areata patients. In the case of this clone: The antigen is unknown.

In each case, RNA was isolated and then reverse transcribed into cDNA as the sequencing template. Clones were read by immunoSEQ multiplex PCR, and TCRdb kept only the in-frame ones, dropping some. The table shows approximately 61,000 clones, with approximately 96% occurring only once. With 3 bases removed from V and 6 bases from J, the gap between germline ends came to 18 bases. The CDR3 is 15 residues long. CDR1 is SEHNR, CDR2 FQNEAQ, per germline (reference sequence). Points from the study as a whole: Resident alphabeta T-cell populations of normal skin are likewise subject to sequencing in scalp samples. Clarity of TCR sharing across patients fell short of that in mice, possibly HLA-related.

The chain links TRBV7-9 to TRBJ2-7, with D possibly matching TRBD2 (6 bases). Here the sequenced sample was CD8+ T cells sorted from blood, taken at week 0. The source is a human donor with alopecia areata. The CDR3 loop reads CASSFPGDLRGEQYF. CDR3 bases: TGTGCCAGCAGCTTTCCGGGGGACTTGCGAGGCGAGCAGTACTTC.